This is a list of T cell receptor beta chains from one sample in a study of blood T cells in healthy people across ages. TCRdb called the 5' RACE reads again in MiXCR, with one record for every CDR3 protein. The table has 750,000 to 950,000 distinct CDR3 sequences, almost 30% seen once. The same data also contributed to another study, on T cells of mothers and their children.

The sequenced sample consisted of blood. All receptors derive from a woman aged 35 to 49 in good health. Each CDR3 is given with its conserved first and last residue. D genes are given only for firm matches. Not every row has a clone size; where given, it reads once, few, many or a size class.

NA	TRBV6-5	NA	TRBJ2-7	CASKTIRGYSYNEQYF	TGTGCCAGCAAGACAATCAGGGGTTACTCCTACAATGAGCAGTACTTC
TRBD2	TRBV28	many	TRBJ2-7	CASSFGLAGAYEQYF	TGTGCCAGCAGTTTTGGACTAGCGGGGGCCTACGAGCAGTACTTC
NA	TRBV27	many	TRBJ1-2	CASRDGSPGPYGYTF	TGTGCCAGCAGAGACGGGTCACCCGGCCCCTATGGCTACACCTTC
NA	TRBV7-6	NA	TRBJ1-3	CASSFDPPGSGNTIYF	TGTGCCAGCAGCTTTGATCCTCCCGGGAGTGGAAACACCATATATTTT
NA	TRBV4-1	few	TRBJ1-5	CASSQEPVSGVPNQPQHF	TGCGCCAGCAGCCAAGAGCCTGTTAGTGGGGTCCCGAATCAGCCCCAGCATTTT
NA	TRBV20-1	NA	TRBJ1-1	CSARKSRGPEAFF	TGCAGTGCTAGAAAGAGCCGGGGCCCTGAAGCTTTCTTT
NA	TRBV15	NA	TRBJ2-6	CATKIGGTGVSGANVLTF	TGTGCCACCAAAATCGGGGGCACAGGCGTTTCCGGGGCCAACGTCCTGACTTTC
NA	TRBV11-2	few	TRBJ1-1	CASSSARETEAFF	TGTGCCAGCAGCTCGGCCAGGGAGACTGAAGCTTTCTTT
TRBD1	TRBV3-1	NA	TRBJ1-4	CASSLKTGLALATNEKLFF	TGTGCCAGCAGCCTTAAGACAGGGTTGGCCCTCGCAACTAATGAAAAACTGTTTTTT
NA	TRBV2	few	TRBJ2-3	CASSEGWFDDTQYF	TGTGCCAGCAGTGAGGGATGGTTTGACGATACGCAGTATTTT
NA	TRBV3-1	NA	TRBJ1-1	CASSSWDINTEAFF	TGTGCCAGCAGCTCTTGGGACATTAACACTGAAGCTTTCTTT
TRBD1	TRBV7-3	few	TRBJ1-2	CASSLRGRTGDSNYGHTF	TGTGCCAGTAGCTTAAGGGGCCGGACAGGGGACTCTAACTATGGCCACACCTTC
TRBD1	TRBV5-1	few	TRBJ1-2	CASSGSGQGNYGYTF	TGCGCCAGCAGCGGGTCGGGACAGGGTAACTATGGCTACACCTTC
NA	TRBV5-1	NA	TRBJ2-2	CASSLKADSLRTGELFF	TGCGCCAGCAGCTTGAAAGCGGACAGTTTACGCACCGGGGAGCTGTTTTTT
TRBD1	TRBV12-3/TRBV12-4	many	TRBJ2-1	CASVRGTGASDEQFF	TGTGCCAGCGTCCGGGGGACAGGGGCCAGCGATGAGCAGTTCTTC
TRBD1	TRBV18	NA	TRBJ1-1	CASSPPYAGGAFF	TGTGCCAGCTCACCACCTTACGCAGGGGGTGCTTTCTTT
NA	TRBV7-9	NA	TRBJ2-5	CASSFQGGLETQYF	TGTGCCAGCAGCTTTCAGGGGGGTTTGGAGACCCAGTACTTC
NA	TRBV12-3/TRBV12-4	NA	TRBJ2-7	CASSPRDSETRYF	TGTGCCAGCAGTCCTCGGGACTCTGAGACCCGGTACTTC
TRBD1	TRBV5-1	NA	TRBJ2-5	CASSTSGQGTLQETQYF	TGCGCCAGCAGCACGTCAGGACAGGGAACCCTCCAAGAGACCCAGTACTTC
NA	TRBV29-1	NA	TRBJ1-2	CSITRGSNYGYTF	TGCAGCATTACTAGGGGCTCGAACTATGGCTACACCTTC